The 18 T cell receptor beta chains below come from one sample, sequenced in a study of Ad26.COV2.S vaccination and SARS-CoV-2 variants. Treatment reported: roughly 20 received Ad26.COV2.S at low or high dose, single or two shots; 5 received placebo; per-sample allocation not given. Day 63 following the first vaccine or placebo injection was when the samples were taken. The table came from immunoSEQ multiplex PCR; TCRdb's copy has only in-frame clones and leaves some out. The repertoire includes 500,000 or so clones, roughly 89% of them detected once, and roughly 12% sits in the top ten. The sequencing here drew on peripheral blood, taken in a trial of Ad26.COV2.S vaccine versus placebo. The source is a person aged 18 to 65 who received the Ad26.COV2.S COVID-19 vaccine or a placebo.

V usage is TRBV9 and J usage is TRBJ2-3; D is unresolved. Trimming pared 0 bases from V and 6 bases from J, leaving 11 bases between. Looked up from germline, CDR1 is SGDLS and CDR2 is YYNGEE. The CDR3 covers 14 residues. CDR3 in DNA: TGTGCCAGCAGCGTAGGGCTCGATCGGGATACGCAGTATTTT. This translates into CASSVGLDRDTQYF.

The V and J genes are TRBV9 and TRBJ1-4; D gene unclear. This CDR3 has 15 amino acids. The V end lost 0 bases, the J end lost 4 bases, and 10 bases lay between the germline ends. Germline CDR1 reads SGDLS; CDR2 reads YYNGEE. CDR3 loop: CASSVEGGINEKLFF. CDR3 DNA sequence: TGTGCCAGCAGCGTAGAGGGCGGGATTAATGAAAAACTGTTTTTT. The full variable domain, with the rest looked up from reference TRBV9 and TRBJ1-4, is DSGVTQTPKHLITATGQRVTLRCSPRSGDLSVYWYQQSLDQGLQFLIQYYNGEERAKGNILERFSAQQFPDLHSELNLSSLELGDSALYFCASSVEGGINEKLFFGSGTQLSVL.

The V and J genes are TRBV29-1 and TRBJ2-1; 9 bases line up with TRBD2. CDR3 size: 13 residues. Germline CDR1 and CDR2: SQVTM and ANQGSEA. The V gene end was trimmed by 5 bases and the J gene end by 2 bases; junction bases not matched to a gene: 1. The CDR3 nucleotides read TGCAGCGTTCAGCGGGAGGCCTACAATGAGCAGTTCTTC. It translates to CSVQREAYNEQFF.

The genes are TRBV19 and TRBJ2-1; 15 bases map to TRBD2. The CDR3 loop spans 18 amino acids. The germline CDR1 and CDR2 sequences are LNHDA and SQIVND (reference sequence). CDR3 nucleotides: TGTGACACCCCAGGACTAGCGGGAGGGCCAAGCTCCTACAATGAGCAGTTCTTC. Translated, it gives CDTPGLAGGPSSYNEQFF.

The chain combines TRBV19 with TRBJ2-5; tentatively, D is TRBD2 (6 bases). Germline CDR1 LNHDA, CDR2 SQIVND (reference sequence). This CDR3 has 17 residues. V was cut by 3 bases and J by 5 bases, with 22 bases left in between. The CDR3 reads CASSMGRLGGIWETQYF. CDR3 DNA: TGTGCCAGTAGTATGGGGCGTCTGGGCGGGATCTGGGAGACCCAGTACTTC.

The chain employs TRBV6-5 and TRBJ2-1, with TRBD2 matching 9 bases. CDR1 is MNHEY and CDR2 is SVGAGI in the germline V gene. The length of the CDR3 is 15 residues. V lost 6 bases, J lost 2 bases, and 5 bases stayed unmatched. The CDR3 loop is CASRDSGSTYNEQFF. In DNA form, the CDR3 reads TGTGCCAGCAGGGATAGCGGGAGTACCTACAATGAGCAGTTCTTC.

V and J are TRBV6-5 and TRBJ1-5, with a tentative D call TRBD1 (6 bases). Trimming took 5 bases from V and 2 from J, leaving 13 bases between them. The CDR3 has 15 residues. Germline loops: CDR1 MNHEY, CDR2 SVGAGI. CDR3 bases: TGTGCCAGCAGTAAACAGGGTGGGCGCAATCAGCCCCAGCATTTT. This translates into CASSKQGGRNQPQHF.

This clone was observed a single time. Other nucleotide sequences in the sample specify the same CDR3. The gene calls are TRBV7-3 and TRBJ2-1; TRBD1 or TRBD2 may be the D gene (5 bases each). Per germline, CDR1 SGHTA and CDR2 FQGTGA. CDR3 length: 14 residues. Trimming shortened V by 3 bases and J by 1 base, and 7 bases separated the two germline ends. The CDR3 bases are TGTGCCAGCAGCTTGAGGGGTTCCTACAATGAGCAGTTCTTC. Translation: CASSLRGSYNEQFF.

The rearrangement joins TRBV19 to TRBJ1-1, with 8 bases aligning to TRBD1. The germline CDR1 and CDR2 sequences are LNHDA and SQIVND (reference sequence). The CDR3 contains 15 residues. The V gene end was trimmed by 6 bases and the J gene end by 4 bases; junction bases not matched to a gene: 10. CDR3 nucleotide sequence: TGTGCCAGTAGGTTGACAGGGGATCGGGTCACTGAAGCTTTCTTT. This encodes CASRLTGDRVTEAFF.

Points on this clone: The same CDR3 also results from other DNA sequences found in this sample. The rearrangement uses TRBV6-5 and TRBJ2-1; D is unclear. Germline V gene lookup returns CDR1 MNHEY and CDR2 SVGAGI. The CDR3 totals 15 residues. The germline V and J ends were trimmed by 0 bases and 0 bases, with 6 bases remaining between them. CDR3 protein: CASSYSGSSYNEQFF. In nucleotides, the CDR3 is TGTGCCAGCAGTTACTCGGGCAGCTCCTACAATGAGCAGTTCTTC.

The V gene is TRBV3-1 (or the pseudogene TRBV3-2), the J gene TRBJ1-1; D not resolved. This CDR3 has 11 residues. CDR1 and CDR2 (germline): LGHDT, YNNKEL (reference sequence). Trimming removed 1 base at V and 8 bases at J, with 5 bases between. The CDR3 DNA is TGTGCCAGCAGCCAAGGTGTCGAAGCTTTCTTT. Translation gives CASSQGVEAFF.

This clone showed up just a few times. The junction differs from germline at one of its ends, possibly a read error. This chain joins TRBV7-2 and TRBJ1-5; D ambiguous. CDR1 is SGHTA and CDR2 is FQGNSA in the germline V gene. The CDR3 totals 13 residues. Here the CDR3 DNA reads TGTGCCAGCAGCAGAGCCTTATACGACCCGGAGATTTTT. Amino acids: CASSRALYDPEIF.

The J gene is TRBJ2-1, the V gene TRBV28; 7 bases map to TRBD2. Trimming removed 2 bases from V and 3 bases from J; junction bases left unmatched: 4. CDR3 length equals 15 residues. Germline lookup yields CDR1 MDHEN and CDR2 SYDVKM. The CDR3 sequence is CASSLAGANYNEQFF. For the CDR3, the DNA is TGTGCCAGCAGTTTAGCGGGAGCAAACTACAATGAGCAGTTCTTC.

V usage is TRBV18 and J usage is TRBJ2-7; no firm D call. V lost 3 bases, J lost 4 bases, and 10 bases lay in between. Germline V CDR1 and CDR2: KGHSH, LQKENI. There are 13 residues in the CDR3. The CDR3 here is CASSPIEVYEQYF. The CDR3 region has the DNA TGTGCCAGCTCACCGATTGAAGTATACGAGCAGTACTTC. The full variable domain, in which reference TRBV18 and TRBJ2-7 provide the parts outside the CDR3, is NAGVMQNPRHLVRRRGQEARLRCSPMKGHSHVYWYRQLPEEGLKFMVYLQKENIIDESGMPKERFSAEFPKEGPSILRIQQVVRGDSAAYFCASSPIEVYEQYFGPGTRLTVT.

This chain joins TRBV27 and TRBJ1-2; TRBD1 matches at 9 bases. Germline V CDR1 and CDR2: MNHEY, SMNVEV (reference sequence). J lost 6 bases, V lost 5 bases, and 13 bases had no gene match. The CDR3 sequence is 16 residues long. This chain's CDR3 is CASSTYRGQGLNGYTF. CDR3 coding DNA: TGTGCCAGCAGTACGTACCGGGGACAGGGATTAAATGGCTACACCTTC.

The rearrangement links TRBV6-1 to TRBJ1-2; D is ambiguous. This CDR3 region has 14 residues. Trimming removed 0 bases at V and 4 bases at J, with 9 bases between. Germline V gene data show CDR1 as MNHNS and CDR2 as SASEGT. The CDR3 sequence is CASSEALGGYGYTF. The CDR3 DNA follows: TGTGCCAGCAGTGAAGCGCTGGGTGGCTATGGCTACACCTTC.

The V call is TRBV10-3, the J call TRBJ1-1; D unresolved. CDR1 and CDR2 (germline): ENHRY, SYGVKD. The length of the CDR3 is 13 residues. The V end was cut by 4 bases, the J end by 5 bases, with 11 bases between. The CDR3 region has the DNA TGTGCCATCAGTGTTAAGGCGGAAACTGAAGCTTTCTTT. Amino acids: CAISVKAETEAFF.

The rearrangement joins TRBV2 to TRBJ2-7; TRBD1 or TRBD2 may be the D gene (6 bases each). Germline CDR1 reads SNHLY; CDR2 reads FYNNEI. The ends were cut back, 8 bases at V and 1 base at J, with 24 bases in the middle. The CDR3 contains 17 residues. As DNA, the CDR3 is TGTGCCAGCCGTGGGGGCGGACTTTTCGGGAGTTCCTACGAGCAGTACTTC. This codes for CASRGGGLFGSSYEQYF.